This TCR beta chain is drawn from a study of Tregs in tolerant kidney transplant recipients (dated by TCRdb to between 2018 and 2020). As for the study more broadly: The transplants used related donors with nonmyeloablative bone marrow transplantation, and mixed chimerism in the human trials was transient. The study applied TCRbeta sequencing to find donor-specific regulatory T cells before combined kidney and bone marrow transplantation and then followed those same cells after transplant. The investigation overall reported the following: For some patients the PCR primers changed over time, which made it impossible to compare the samples from those patients at the nucleotide level. Biological reproducibility was not directly assessed, although technical replication error appeared to be minimal. The most biologically relevant and donor-specific TCRbeta repertoire appeared to be identified by expanding Tregs with activated donor B cells. In tolerant patients, the expansion of donor-specific Tregs was greater than global Treg expansion, suggesting that the expansion was antigen-driven rather than nonspecific. The study was constrained by small patient numbers, and validation of the findings is required in larger populations and under other immunosuppression protocols.

Concerning this clone: Its antigen specificity is not known. Base qualities are not recorded, but no much larger clone differs from it by a single base.

The germline V gene (reference sequence) provides CDR1 LNHDA and CDR2 SQIVND. There are 13 amino acids in the CDR3, from cysteine to phenylalanine inclusive. Only CDR3 DNA remains: 39 bases, in frame from the first base. V is reduced by 9 bases and J by 8 bases, leaving a spacing of 16 bases between them. For TCRbeta CDR3 sequencing, genomic DNA was extracted from sorted cells using the QIAGEN DNeasy Blood and Tissue Kit. High-throughput TCRbeta CDR3 sequencing, which included PCR amplification with bias correction and internal controls, was done commercially through immunoSEQ. For the original study's pipeline: Unique productive TCRbeta sequences were defined by CDR3 nucleotide sequence when primers matched and otherwise by CDR3 amino acid sequence together with Vbeta and Jbeta genes. As a correction for sorting error, sequences shared between sorted populations at a frequency ratio of 2:1 or less were discarded, and the remaining shared sequences were assigned to the higher population. A sequence was defined as donor-reactive if the sequence was expanded at least 5-fold in CFSE-low cells compared with unstimulated cells and had a frequency of at least 0.01% in CFSE-low cells. Jensen-Shannon divergence, calculated on the top 100 TCRbeta sequences ranked by frequency, was used to quantify repertoire divergence. For any sample with multiple sequencing runs, sorting error was corrected in each run separately before the runs were pooled. TCRdb carries this immuneACCESS record with in-frame sequences only. Its versions omit some clonotypes, under half of them owing to an unresolved V gene in the studies checked, with the rest unexplained. From that table come the V and J calls and clone size; the DNA was used to work out D and trimming. This sample holds over 50,000 clones; 80% to 90% were observed only once. The ten largest make up 2% to 2.5% of the sample.

The time point label, as the study defines it: blood sample drawn before combined kidney and bone marrow transplant. Thawed PBMCs were FACS-sorted into unstimulated Tregs (CD4+CD25+CD127-), CD4+ non-Tregs (CD4+CD25-), CD4 cells and CD8 cells. Before Treg sorting, thawed PBMCs were rested overnight at 37°C with 200 IU/ml IL-2. Patients were 4 combined kidney and bone marrow transplant recipients from the ITN036ST trial, and only these trial subjects had samples available. Healthy control blood was processed by Ficoll density gradient to PBMCs and cryopreserved; patient PBMCs were collected before and after transplant.

Material: Tregs from blood, obtained before the transplant. The TCR comes from a human donor who received a combined kidney and bone marrow transplant. The chain joins TRBV19 to TRBJ1-4; no confident D gene assignment can be made. The sequenced DNA is TGTGCCAGCACCCGGACGGGAGGGGAAAAACTGTTTTTT. This translates into CASTRTGGEKLFF.